This T cell receptor beta chain was captured by sequencing in a study of OX40 agonist ivuxolimab in advanced cancers. Study background: Approximately 40% of patients had received prior checkpoint inhibitor therapy. The study reported partial responses in three patients: one hepatocellular carcinoma, two cutaneous melanoma. General observations from the study: There was clonal expansion of CD4+ and CD8+ blood T cells by week 6 at 0.1 to 3.0 mg/kg.

Notes on this clone: Antigen: not known.

Method: immunoSEQ multiplex PCR; TCRdb's copy keeps in-frame clones and lacks some. The sample lists approximately 67,000 clones, about 88% seen once, with around 2% in the top ten. Sequenced material: CD4+ or CD8+ T cells sorted from blood, taken in a trial of the OX40 agonist ivuxolimab. The TCR comes from an adult with an advanced solid tumor such as melanoma, head and neck, liver or kidney cancer.

CDR3: CASRDRRTYEQYF. CDR3 in DNA: TGTGCCAGCAGGGACAGGCGAACCTACGAGCAGTACTTC. The V gene is TRBV27, the J gene TRBJ2-7; 7 bases align to TRBD1. This CDR3 is built from 13 residues. Germline CDR1 and CDR2: MNHEY and SMNVEV (reference sequence). V was clipped by 6 bases and J by 2 bases; unmatched bases: 4.